This T cell receptor (beta chain) was recorded in a study of T cell responses to AZD1222 COVID-19 vaccine. Study information: Pooled in the analysis were second doses at about 4 or about 12 weeks.

V shed 2 bases and J shed 10 bases, with 10 bases lying between them. Germline loops: CDR1 PRHDT, CDR2 FYEKMQ (reference sequence). The CDR3 consists of 12 residues. The table came from immunoSEQ multiplex PCR; TCRdb's copy has only in-frame clones and leaves some out. The sample records about 160,000 clones, 89% being singletons. Remarks on this clone: Antigen unknown.

Study-wide results and caveats: It was only after the peak T cell response that any repertoires were sampled. In a largely white British group with more females than males, clonal diversity was possibly underestimated. Nearly half of spike-specific TCRs reportedly go after variant regions that carry no mutations.

This TCR was recovered from an adult in good health. Material: peripheral blood, obtained on day 0 of AZD1222 vaccination. This sequence joins TRBV13 and TRBJ2-3, with a tentative D call TRBD1 (6 bases). CDR3 nucleotides: TGTGCCAGCAGCTTACCACAGGGTCCGCAGTATTTT. Its translation: CASSLPQGPQYF.